The 17 T cell receptor beta chains in this list originate from one sample, sequenced in a study of beta chain features in type 1 diabetes (dated by TCRdb to 2016 to 2019). Summary of the overall study and its limitations: In all four CD4+ subsets, TCRB CDR3 length was moderately but significantly shorter in type 1 diabetes patients.

The library was produced with the immunoSEQ multiplex PCR assay. The High Capacity cDNA Reverse Transcription Kit was used to reverse transcribe all of the isolated RNA, meaning that expressed TCRB transcripts were what got sequenced. TCRdb limited this immuneACCESS table to in-frame rearrangements with V and J called. A share of clones is missing; checked studies link under half to unresolved V genes, and the rest is unexplained. The sample includes 160,000 or so clones, with 8% to 8.5% observed a single time. The ten largest clonotypes hold over 0.45% of the sample. These receptors are not linked to any known antigen. Sequenced material: central memory CD4+ T cells from blood. These receptors came from a woman between 18 and 29 years old with type 1 diabetes.

This chain uses TRBV6-5 with TRBJ1-1, with 7 bases lining up with TRBD1. Germline loops: CDR1 MNHEY, CDR2 SVGAGI. The CDR3 is 16 residues long. After removal of 4 bases from V and 1 base from J, the junction contained 9 bases not matched to a gene. Here the CDR3 reads CASSSRDSRPNTEAFF. The CDR3 bases are TGTGCCAGCAGTTCCAGGGACAGCCGGCCGAACACTGAAGCTTTCTTT.

The rearrangement uses TRBV4-3 and TRBJ2-1; TRBD2 matches 11 bases. Trimming cost V 1 base and J 0 bases; bases outside gene matches: 5. Germline V gives CDR1 LGHNA, CDR2 YSLEER. The CDR3 is 18 residues long. This CDR3 reads CASSQASGGTNSYNEQFF. CDR3 coding DNA: TGCGCCAGCAGCCAAGCTAGCGGGGGGACCAACTCCTACAATGAGCAGTTCTTC.

The rearrangement joins TRBV18 to TRBJ1-4, with a possible D match to TRBD1 (5 bases). The CDR3 loop spans 16 amino acids. Germline assignment: CDR1 KGHSH and CDR2 LQKENI. Trimming took 4 bases from V and 4 from J, leaving 16 bases between them. The CDR3 DNA sequence: TGTGCCAGCTCACAGGGGCTAACAAATTTTAATGAAAAACTGTTTTTT. Its protein product is CASSQGLTNFNEKLFF.

V is TRBV7-2 and J is TRBJ2-7; 10 positions agree with TRBD2. The germline gives CDR1 SGHTA, CDR2 FQGNSA. This CDR3 comprises 15 residues. J was trimmed by 7 bases and V by 3 bases; bases with no gene match: 9. The CDR3 coding sequence is TGTGCCAGCAGCTTGAGCGGGAGGGCCTCGAAAGAGCAGTACTTC. It yields the protein CASSLSGRASKEQYF.

This clone has just a few counts. The J gene is TRBJ2-1, the V gene TRBV11-3; 7 bases are shared with TRBD1. In germline, CDR1 is SGHNT, CDR2 YENEEA. CDR3 length equals 14 residues. Trimming removed 5 bases from V and 4 bases from J; junction bases left unmatched: 5. CDR3 in amino acids: CASSLQGQYNEQFF. CDR3 sequence (DNA): TGTGCCAGCAGCCTACAGGGACAGTACAATGAGCAGTTCTTC.

This clone was seen more than once but under ten times. The chain links TRBV15 to TRBJ2-5; 8 positions match TRBD2. The germline V gene encodes CDR1 LNHNV and CDR2 YYDKDF (reference sequence). This CDR3 contains 15 residues. With 0 bases clipped from V and 6 bases from J, the junction kept 6 bases outside the gene matches. The CDR3 spells CATSRDLVAGKTQYF. CDR3 coding DNA: TGTGCCACCAGCAGAGATTTGGTAGCGGGAAAGACCCAGTACTTC.

This clone came up a few times. The J gene is TRBJ2-1, the V gene TRBV28; TRBD2 matches at 7 bases. Germline trimming cut 5 bases from V and 4 bases from J; bases unmatched to any gene: 8. CDR3 size: 15 residues. The germline gives CDR1 MDHEN, CDR2 SYDVKM. The CDR3 DNA is TGTGCCAGCAGTCCCCGGGGTAGCGGGTACAATGAGCAGTTCTTC. Amino acids: CASSPRGSGYNEQFF.

This clone was recorded a few times. This chain connects TRBV2 to TRBJ2-7, with 10 bases lining up with TRBD2. The tail of the sequence fits TRBJ2-1 better, so the J call may be wrong. The CDR3 runs 15 residues. Germline V gene sequence: CDR1 SNHLY, CDR2 FYNNEI. CDR3 coding DNA: TGTGCCAGCAGTGCTCAGCGGGGGGGGAACAATGAGCAGTTCTTC. Its protein product is CASSAQRGGNNEQFF.

CDR3 loop: CASSPRTGGFYNSPLHF. CDR3 coding DNA: TGTGCCAGCAGCCCGCGGACAGGGGGATTTTATAATTCACCCCTCCACTTT. This sequence joins TRBV7-9 and TRBJ1-6; 10 bases map to TRBD1. Germline V CDR1 and CDR2: SEHNR, FQNEAQ (reference sequence). CDR3 length: 17 residues. The J segment lost 4 bases and the V segment lost 5 bases, leaving 8 bases of the junction unmatched.

This clone has just a few counts. The V gene is TRBV11-2, the J gene TRBJ2-1; 9 bases agree with TRBD1. This CDR3 is 15 amino acids long. Germline CDR1 reads SGHAT; CDR2 reads FQNNGV. The V and J ends lost 3 bases and 5 bases, in that order; junction bases with no gene match: 5. The CDR3 sequence is CASSFLTGGNNEQFF. The CDR3 DNA is TGTGCCAGCAGCTTCCTGACAGGGGGTAACAATGAGCAGTTCTTC.

V gene TRBV2 combines with J gene TRBJ2-1; D unresolved. The germline V and J ends were trimmed by 4 bases and 12 bases, with 10 bases remaining between them. Germline V gene sequence: CDR1 SNHLY, CDR2 FYNNEI. The CDR3 runs 11 residues. CDR3 sequence: CASSVVSRQFF. The CDR3 nucleotides read TGTGCCAGCAGTGTAGTTAGTAGGCAGTTCTTC.

There are a few counts of this clone. This chain connects TRBV7-9 to TRBJ2-7; TRBD1 is a possible D gene (6 bases). The CDR3 is 12 residues long. The V end lost 6 bases, the J end lost 3 bases, and 9 bases lay between the germline ends. Germline V gives CDR1 SEHNR, CDR2 FQNEAQ (reference sequence). DNA for the CDR3: TGTGCCAGCAGTACAGGGTTCTACGAGCAGTACTTC. Translating it yields CASSTGFYEQYF.

In its sample, this clone was seen many times. The rearrangement links TRBV7-3 to TRBJ2-3, with D maybe TRBD2 (6 bases). The germline V gene has CDR1 SGHTA and CDR2 FQGTGA. The CDR3 length is 14 residues. V was pared by 6 bases and J by 0 bases, with 10 bases between. CDR3 protein: CASSWDSSTDTQYF. The CDR3 DNA sequence: TGTGCCAGCAGTTGGGACTCTAGCACAGATACGCAGTATTTT.

This clone was counted between two and nine times. This chain uses TRBV7-3 with TRBJ2-7; possible D gene TRBD2, 7 bases. Trimming took off 4 bases at V and 7 bases at J, with 14 bases between the two ends. Per the germline V gene, CDR1 is SGHTA and CDR2 is FQGTGA. The CDR3 sequence is 13 residues long. The CDR3 nucleotides read TGTGCCAGCAGCTCACTACAGGGAGGGGAGCAGTACTTC. Its protein is CASSSLQGGEQYF.

The chain couples TRBV9 to TRBJ1-2, with D perhaps matching TRBD1 (6 bases). The CDR3 covers 14 residues. Trimming left V 0 bases short and J 4 bases short, with 10 bases between. Germline V gene sequence: CDR1 SGDLS, CDR2 YYNGEE. DNA for the CDR3: TGTGCCAGCAGCGTAGACAGGGAGGGCTATGGCTACACCTTC. Translated, it gives CASSVDREGYGYTF.

This clone was recorded a few times. The V call is TRBV11-2, the J call TRBJ2-7; the match to TRBD2 covers 8 bases. This CDR3 has 14 amino acids. The trim removed 5 bases at V and 4 bases at J, leaving 7 bases unmatched. Germline CDR1 SGHAT, CDR2 FQNNGV. The CDR3 bases are TGTGCCAGCAGCCCAGGCAGCGGGAGTTACGAGCAGTACTTC. Protein sequence: CASSPGSGSYEQYF.

The table lists this clone with a few counts. The sample contains more than one DNA sequence encoding this CDR3. This chain uses TRBV6-5 with TRBJ2-3, with D possibly matching TRBD1 (5 bases). With 8 bases removed from V and 4 bases from J, the gap between germline ends came to 10 bases. CDR1 and CDR2 from the germline V gene are MNHEY and SVGAGI. The CDR3 has 12 residues. CDR3 nucleotide sequence: TGTGCCAGCCGTGGGGCGGCAGATACGCAGTATTTT. Residues: CASRGAADTQYF.